The 8 T cell receptor beta chains reported below all come from one sample, sequenced in a study of vaccination and CD4 T cells after COVID-19. No antigen is known for these receptors. Described treatment: 10-day PBMC culture with coronavirus spike peptide pools or control peptides (ViraFEST assay). An Oncomine TCR Beta short-read assay was used to sequence the DNA from cultured CD4+ T cells. TCRdb analysed the PCR reads with MiXCR anew, one entry per CDR3 protein. The sample includes some 13,000 distinct CDR3 sequences, around half seen only once; the top ten take about 10%. The sample consisted of CD4+ T cells from blood, cultured in vitro. The receptors originated from a human donor who had recovered from COVID-19.

This clonotype was picked up a small number of times. The V and J genes are TRBV10-3 and TRBJ2-7; 9 bases align to TRBD2. Germline CDR1 reads ENHRY; CDR2 reads SYGVKD. The CDR3 length is 16 residues. Losses at the gene ends were 6 bases for V and 12 bases for J; bases not matched to a gene: 21. The CDR3 reads CAISGVVRTSEGILYF. CDR3 DNA: TGTGCCATCAGCGGAGTGGTCCGGACTAGCGAGGGGATTTTGTACTTC.

The V call is TRBV5-1, the J call TRBJ2-3, with unresolved D. Germline V gene data show CDR1 as SGHRS and CDR2 as YFSETQ. The CDR3 covers 14 residues. With 0 bases removed from V and 3 bases from J, the gap between germline ends came to 8 bases. The CDR3 here is CASSLAERTDTQYF. The CDR3 region has the DNA TGCGCCAGCAGCTTGGCCGAGAGAACAGATACGCAGTATTTT.

This chain joins TRBV20-1 and TRBJ2-1, with D perhaps TRBD2 (5 bases). CDR3 size: 11 residues. The V gene's germline CDR1 is DFQATT and CDR2 SNEGSKA (reference sequence). Trimming shortened V by 3 bases and J by 9 bases, and 9 bases separated the two germline ends. The CDR3 is CSARSSTEQFF. DNA of the CDR3: TGCAGTGCTAGGTCTAGCACTGAGCAGTTCTTC.

This clonotype was picked up a small number of times. The genes are TRBV27 and TRBJ1-2, with D tentatively TRBD1 (5 bases). CDR1 and CDR2 from the germline V gene are MNHEY and SMNVEV (reference sequence). The ends were cut back, 4 bases at V and 8 bases at J, with 20 bases in the middle. The CDR3 loop spans 15 amino acids. CDR3 region: CASSSSAQGRRGYTF. The CDR3 nucleotides are TGTGCCAGCAGTTCCTCCGCCCAGGGCCGTCGGGGCTACACCTTC.

The chain joins TRBV5-1 to TRBJ2-5, with D tentatively TRBD2 (6 bases). CDR3 length: 14 amino acids. Germline V gene data show CDR1 as SGHRS and CDR2 as YFSETQ. With 0 bases removed from V and 7 bases from J, the gap between germline ends came to 13 bases. CDR3 residues: CASSLAGDTPTQYF. CDR3 DNA: TGCGCCAGCAGCTTGGCGGGAGATACACCGACCCAGTACTTC.

This chain uses TRBV28 with TRBJ2-4, with 8 bases fitting TRBD2. From germline, CDR1 is MDHEN and CDR2 SYDVKM. Losses at the gene ends were 7 bases for V and 6 bases for J; bases not matched to a gene: 8. The CDR3 length is 14 residues. DNA of the CDR3: TGTGCCAGCAAGATAACTAGCGGCACAAACATTCAGTACTTC. Translating gives CASKITSGTNIQYF.

The V and J genes are TRBV19 and TRBJ2-6; D gene unclear. V was clipped by 3 bases and J by 8 bases, with 17 bases between them. Germline CDR1 reads LNHDA; CDR2 reads SQIVND (reference sequence). This CDR3 has 16 residues. The CDR3 DNA reads as TGTGCCAGTAGTATTGCTACGCAGGCTGGATCCAACGTCCTGACTTTC. Residues: CASSIATQAGSNVLTF.

V and J are TRBV24-1 and TRBJ2-1; no clear D gene. Germline CDR1 KGHDR, CDR2 SFDVKD. Between the trimmed V and J ends, which lost 1 base and 4 bases, there was a span of 10 bases. The CDR3 covers 15 residues. The CDR3 nucleotides are TGTGCCACCAGTGATTTTAGGGCAAATTACAATGAGCAGTTCTTC. Translation: CATSDFRANYNEQFF.